The T cell receptor beta chain under discussion was sequenced for a study of vaccination and CD4 T cells after COVID-19. Study at large: Four females and six males made up the convalescents, with two Hispanic. For post-vaccine samples, collection took place a median roughly 72 days after dose two, ranging from 14 to 241.

Study-level results: The median SARS-CoV-2-reactive clonotype number increased from roughly 19 to 38, without statistical significance.

The Oncomine TCR Beta short-read assay sequenced DNA from cultured CD4+ T cells. TCRdb itself ran the PCR reads through MiXCR, one entry per CDR3 protein. In the table there are more than 12,000 distinct CDR3 sequences, around 69% of which are singletons. A word on this clonotype: Its matching antigen is unknown.

Specified treatment: roughly 11-day PBMC culture with coronavirus spike peptide pools or control peptides (ViraFEST assay). This receptor was obtained from a human donor who had recovered from COVID-19. Sequencing was done on a sample of CD4+ T cells from blood, cultured in vitro.

CDR3 in DNA: TGTGCCAGCAGTCTGGGGTTGGGGAACTATGGCTACACCTTC. This translates into CASSLGLGNYGYTF. The chain recombines TRBV12-3 or TRBV12-4 with TRBJ1-2; D ambiguous. V shed 5 bases and J shed 2 bases, with 12 bases lying between them. The CDR3 runs 14 residues.